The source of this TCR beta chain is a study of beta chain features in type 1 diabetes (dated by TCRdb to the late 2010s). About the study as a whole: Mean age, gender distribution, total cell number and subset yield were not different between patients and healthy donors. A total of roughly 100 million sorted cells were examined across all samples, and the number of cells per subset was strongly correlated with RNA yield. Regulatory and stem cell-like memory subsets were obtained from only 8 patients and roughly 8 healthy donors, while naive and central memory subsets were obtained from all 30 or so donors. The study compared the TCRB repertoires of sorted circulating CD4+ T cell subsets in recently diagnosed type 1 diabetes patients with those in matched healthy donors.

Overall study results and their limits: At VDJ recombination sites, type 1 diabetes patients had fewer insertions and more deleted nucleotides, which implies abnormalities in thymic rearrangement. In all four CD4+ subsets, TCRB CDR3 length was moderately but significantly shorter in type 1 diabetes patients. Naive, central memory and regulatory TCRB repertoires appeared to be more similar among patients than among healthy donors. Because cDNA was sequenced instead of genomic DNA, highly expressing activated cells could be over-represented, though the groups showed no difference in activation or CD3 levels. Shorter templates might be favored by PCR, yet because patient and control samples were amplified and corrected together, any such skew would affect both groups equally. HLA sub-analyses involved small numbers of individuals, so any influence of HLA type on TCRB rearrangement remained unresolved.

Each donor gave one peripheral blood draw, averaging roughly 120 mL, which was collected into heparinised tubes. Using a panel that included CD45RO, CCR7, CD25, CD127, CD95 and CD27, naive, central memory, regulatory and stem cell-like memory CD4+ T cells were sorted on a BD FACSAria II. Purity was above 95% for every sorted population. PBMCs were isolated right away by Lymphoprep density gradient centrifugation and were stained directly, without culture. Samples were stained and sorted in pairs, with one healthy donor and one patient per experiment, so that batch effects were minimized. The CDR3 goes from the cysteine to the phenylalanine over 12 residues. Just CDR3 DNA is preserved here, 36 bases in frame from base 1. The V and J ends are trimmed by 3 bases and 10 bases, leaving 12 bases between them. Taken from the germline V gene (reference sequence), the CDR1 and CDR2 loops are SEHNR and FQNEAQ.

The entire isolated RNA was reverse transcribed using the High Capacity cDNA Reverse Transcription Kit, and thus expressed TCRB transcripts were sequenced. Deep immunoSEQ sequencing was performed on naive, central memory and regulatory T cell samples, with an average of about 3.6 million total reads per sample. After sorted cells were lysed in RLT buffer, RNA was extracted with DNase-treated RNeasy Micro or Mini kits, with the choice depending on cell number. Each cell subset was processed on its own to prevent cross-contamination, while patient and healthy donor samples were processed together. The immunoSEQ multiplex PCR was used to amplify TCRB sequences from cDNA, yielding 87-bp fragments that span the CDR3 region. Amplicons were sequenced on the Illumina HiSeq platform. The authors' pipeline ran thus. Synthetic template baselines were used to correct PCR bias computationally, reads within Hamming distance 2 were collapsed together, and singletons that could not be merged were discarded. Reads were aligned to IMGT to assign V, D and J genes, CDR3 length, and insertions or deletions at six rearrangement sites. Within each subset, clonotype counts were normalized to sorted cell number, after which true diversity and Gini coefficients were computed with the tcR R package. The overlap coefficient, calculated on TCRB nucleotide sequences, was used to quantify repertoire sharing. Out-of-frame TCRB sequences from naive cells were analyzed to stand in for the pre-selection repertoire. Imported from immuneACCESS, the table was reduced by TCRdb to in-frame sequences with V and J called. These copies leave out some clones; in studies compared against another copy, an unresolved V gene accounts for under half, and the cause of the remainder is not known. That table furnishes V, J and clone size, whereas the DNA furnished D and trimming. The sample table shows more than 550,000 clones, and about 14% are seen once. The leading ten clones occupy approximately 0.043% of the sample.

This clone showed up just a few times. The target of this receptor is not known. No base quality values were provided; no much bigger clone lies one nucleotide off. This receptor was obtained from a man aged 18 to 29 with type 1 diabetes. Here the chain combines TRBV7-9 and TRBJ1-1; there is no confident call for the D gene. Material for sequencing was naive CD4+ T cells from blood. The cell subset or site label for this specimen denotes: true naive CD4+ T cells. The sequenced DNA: TGTGCCAGCAGCTTGGTTGAAGGGAGAGCTTTCTTT. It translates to CASSLVEGRAFF.